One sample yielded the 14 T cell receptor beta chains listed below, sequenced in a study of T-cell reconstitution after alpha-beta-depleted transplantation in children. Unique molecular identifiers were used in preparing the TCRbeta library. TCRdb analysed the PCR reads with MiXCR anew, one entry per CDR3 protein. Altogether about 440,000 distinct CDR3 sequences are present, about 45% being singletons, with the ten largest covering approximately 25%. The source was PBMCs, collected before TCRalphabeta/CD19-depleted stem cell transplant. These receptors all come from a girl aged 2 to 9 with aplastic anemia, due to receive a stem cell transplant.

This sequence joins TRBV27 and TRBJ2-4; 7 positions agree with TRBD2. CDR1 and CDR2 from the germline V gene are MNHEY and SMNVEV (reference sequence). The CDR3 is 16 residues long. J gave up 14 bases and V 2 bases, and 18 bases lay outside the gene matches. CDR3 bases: TGTGCCAGCAGTTTACGATGGCTAGCGGACAAAAGGCCCGAGTACTTC. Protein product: CASSLRWLADKRPEYF.

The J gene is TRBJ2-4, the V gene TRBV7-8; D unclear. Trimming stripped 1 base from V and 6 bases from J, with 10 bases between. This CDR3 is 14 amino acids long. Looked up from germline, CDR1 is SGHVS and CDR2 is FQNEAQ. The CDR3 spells CASSLVSTGNIQYF. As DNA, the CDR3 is TGTGCCAGCAGCTTAGTGTCCACTGGAAACATTCAGTACTTC.

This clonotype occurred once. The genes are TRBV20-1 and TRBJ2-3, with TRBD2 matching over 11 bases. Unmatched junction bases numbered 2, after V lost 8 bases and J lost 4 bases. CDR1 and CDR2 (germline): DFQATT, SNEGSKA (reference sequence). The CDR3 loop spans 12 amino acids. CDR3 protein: CSPLAGADTQYF. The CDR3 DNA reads TGCAGTCCACTAGCGGGAGCAGATACGCAGTATTTT.

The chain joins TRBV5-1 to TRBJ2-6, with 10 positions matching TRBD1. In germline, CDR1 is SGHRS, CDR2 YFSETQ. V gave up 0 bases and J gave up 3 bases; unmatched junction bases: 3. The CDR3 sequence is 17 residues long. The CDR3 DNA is TGCGCCAGCAGCTTGGGACAGGGGGCGGTTGGGGCCAACGTCCTGACTTTC. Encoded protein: CASSLGQGAVGANVLTF. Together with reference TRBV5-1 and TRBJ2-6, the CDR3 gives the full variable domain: KAGVTQTPRYLIKTRGQQVTLSCSPISGHRSVSWYQQTPGQGLQFLFEYFSETQRNKGNFPGRFSGRQFSNSRSEMNVSTLELGDSALYLCASSLGQGAVGANVLTFGAGSRLTVL.

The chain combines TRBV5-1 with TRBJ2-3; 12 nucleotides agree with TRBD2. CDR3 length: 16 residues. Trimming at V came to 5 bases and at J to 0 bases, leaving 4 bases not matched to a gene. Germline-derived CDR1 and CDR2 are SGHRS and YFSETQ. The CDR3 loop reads CASRVGTSGSTDTQYF. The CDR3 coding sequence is TGCGCCAGCAGGGTTGGGACTAGCGGGAGCACAGATACGCAGTATTTT.

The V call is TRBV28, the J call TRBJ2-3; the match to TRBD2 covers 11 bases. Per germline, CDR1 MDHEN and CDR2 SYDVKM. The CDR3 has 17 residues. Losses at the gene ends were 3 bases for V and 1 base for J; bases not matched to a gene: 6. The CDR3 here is CASSFPTSGIGTDTQYF. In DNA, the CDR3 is TGTGCCAGCAGTTTTCCGACTAGCGGGATTGGCACAGATACGCAGTATTTT.

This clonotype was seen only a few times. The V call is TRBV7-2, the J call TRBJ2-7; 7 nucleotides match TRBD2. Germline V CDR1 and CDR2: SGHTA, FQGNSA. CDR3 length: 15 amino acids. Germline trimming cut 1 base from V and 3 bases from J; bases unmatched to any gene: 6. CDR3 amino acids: CASSLGPSGDYEQYF. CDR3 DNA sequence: TGTGCCAGCAGCTTAGGTCCTAGCGGAGACTACGAGCAGTACTTC.

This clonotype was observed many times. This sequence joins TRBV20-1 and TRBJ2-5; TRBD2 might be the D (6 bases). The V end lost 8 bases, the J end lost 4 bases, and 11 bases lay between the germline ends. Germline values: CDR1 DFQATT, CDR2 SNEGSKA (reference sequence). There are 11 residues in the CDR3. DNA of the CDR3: TGCAGTCACATTAGCGGAGAGACCCAGTACTTC. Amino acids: CSHISGETQYF.

CDR3 protein: CASSGAGKERTEAFF. As DNA, the CDR3 is TGTGCCAGCAGCGGGGCAGGGAAGGAGCGGACTGAAGCTTTCTTT. The V and J genes are TRBV6-1 and TRBJ1-1, with a possible D match to TRBD1 (5 bases). Between the trimmed V and J ends, which lost 6 bases and 5 bases, there was a span of 19 bases. The germline V gene has CDR1 MNHNS and CDR2 SASEGT. This CDR3 comprises 15 residues.

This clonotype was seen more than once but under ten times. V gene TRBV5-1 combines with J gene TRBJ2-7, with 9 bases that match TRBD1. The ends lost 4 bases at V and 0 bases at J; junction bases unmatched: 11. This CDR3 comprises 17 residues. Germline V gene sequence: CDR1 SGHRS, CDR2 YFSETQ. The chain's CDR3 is CASSPTFPGQGSYEQYF. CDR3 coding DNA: TGCGCCAGCAGCCCGACATTCCCGGGACAGGGCTCCTACGAGCAGTACTTC.

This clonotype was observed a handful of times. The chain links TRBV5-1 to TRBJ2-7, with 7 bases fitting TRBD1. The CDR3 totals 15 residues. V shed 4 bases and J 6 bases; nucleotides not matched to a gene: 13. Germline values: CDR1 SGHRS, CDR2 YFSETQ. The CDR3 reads CASSPLFTGVGEQYF. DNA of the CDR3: TGCGCCAGCAGCCCACTCTTTACAGGGGTTGGCGAGCAGTACTTC.

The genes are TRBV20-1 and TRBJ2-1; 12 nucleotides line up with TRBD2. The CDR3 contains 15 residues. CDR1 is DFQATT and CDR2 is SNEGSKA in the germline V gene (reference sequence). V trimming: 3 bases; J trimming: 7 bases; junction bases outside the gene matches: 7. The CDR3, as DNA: TGCAGTGCTAGTACACCTAGCGGGAGGGCTAATGAGCAGTTCTTC. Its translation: CSASTPSGRANEQFF.

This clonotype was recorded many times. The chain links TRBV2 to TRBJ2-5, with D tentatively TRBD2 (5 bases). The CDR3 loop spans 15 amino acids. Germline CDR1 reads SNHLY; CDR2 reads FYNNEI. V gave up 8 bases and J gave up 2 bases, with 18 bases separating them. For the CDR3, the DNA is TGTGCCAGCTCCACCCTAGCAGTCAGACAAGAGACCCAGTACTTC. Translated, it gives CASSTLAVRQETQYF.

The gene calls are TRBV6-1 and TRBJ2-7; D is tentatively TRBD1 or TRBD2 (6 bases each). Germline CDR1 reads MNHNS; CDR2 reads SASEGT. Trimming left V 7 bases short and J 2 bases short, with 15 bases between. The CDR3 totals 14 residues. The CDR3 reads CASTPGGPPYEQYF. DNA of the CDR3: TGTGCCAGCACTCCTGGGGGGCCCCCCTACGAGCAGTACTTC.